This T cell receptor beta chain was observed in a study of cytomegalovirus exposure and HLA in healthy donors. Study-wide results and limits: Researchers catalogued roughly 170 TCR beta chains as cytomegalovirus-associated. Many donors carried some public TCRs, although rarity characterized most TCR sequences. Three chains tied to CMV proved CMV antigen-specific in vitro.

Points on this clone: Antigen specificity is unknown.

Data came from immunoSEQ multiplex PCR; TCRdb stores just in-frame clones and leaves some out. The sample yields about 130,000 clones, 94% seen once. The germline V gene has CDR1 SGHTA and CDR2 FQGTGA. The CDR3 totals 13 residues. Trimming took 0 bases from V and 8 from J, leaving 5 bases between them. The donors belonged to the roughly 130-subject validation cohort, separate from the 666-subject first cohort. Sequencing was performed on PBMCs. The receptor was isolated from a woman younger than 30 in good health and CMV-seronegative. This chain connects TRBV7-3 to TRBJ1-6; no firm D call. This CDR3 is CASSLTEDSPLHF. CDR3 sequence (DNA): TGTGCCAGCAGCTTAACTGAGGATTCACCCCTCCACTTT.